This T cell receptor (beta chain) derives from a study of blood T cell repertoires in COVID-19. Study details: The United States, Italy and Spain were the sources of the acute and convalescent COVID-19 samples. From T cells, B-cell-depleted T cells, or PBMCs came the material, which was cDNA or gDNA.

As originally analysed: Cell counts per sample came from amplifying reference gene primers. This table comes from immunoSEQ multiplex PCR, and its TCRdb copy is limited to in-frame clones, with some not included. V and J calls and clone size follow that table, whereas D and trimming were derived from the DNA. The sample shows about 220,000 clones, about 81% of them seen only once. Seattle patients were enrolled while actively infected and followed longitudinally. Germline CDR1 is SGHDN and CDR2 is FVKESK. V dropped 5 bases and J dropped 2; count of bases not matched to a gene: 7. This CDR3 region has 15 residues.

The sequenced sample was peripheral blood. This receptor was identified in a woman in her 70s with COVID-19, enrolled during active disease. The V and J genes are TRBV14 and TRBJ2-3; 7 bases match TRBD1. The CDR3 nucleotides are TGTGCCAGCAGCGGTGACAGGGAAAACACAGATACGCAGTATTTT. Translation: CASSGDRENTDTQYF.